This T cell receptor beta chain is from a study of regulatory T cells in long-lasting Graves disease. General study points: Newly diagnosed patients had higher TCR diversity than persistent Graves' patients did. Possibly, too few samples lowered accuracy. The persistent group shared 2,500 to 3,000 public clonotypes, more than the 966 shared by new patients.

The time point is: persistent/refractory GD, antithyroid drugs over 5 years with positive TRAb. Isolated PBMC RNA provided the starting material for the TCR library. An approximately 9-milliliter sample of peripheral blood was drawn into EDTA tubes. For TCR beta, libraries came from iRepertoire HTBI primers and Arm-PCR of CDR3 regions. TCRdb analysed the multiplex PCR reads with MiXCR anew, one entry per CDR3 protein. The sample lists 400,000 to 500,000 distinct CDR3 sequences, roughly a fifth occurring once. This CDR3 has 15 amino acids. The germline CDR1 and CDR2 sequences are SNHLY and FYNNEI. V dropped 6 bases and J dropped 3 bases, with 14 bases sitting between them. This clonotype was observed a few times. The antigen is undetermined.

This sample comprised peripheral blood mononuclear cells (PBMCs), obtained when the disease was refractory, from a patient treated with antithyroid drugs. The V and J genes are TRBV2 and TRBJ2-2, with unresolved D. The receptor's source is a female donor with Graves disease. CDR3 coding DNA: TGTGCCAGCAGACCCCAAGGGTTCGACACCGGGGAGCTGTTTTTT. Its protein product is CASRPQGFDTGELFF.